The present T cell receptor beta chain was sequenced within a study of beta chain features in type 1 diabetes. Study-wide background: The number of sorted cells examined across all samples was under 140,000,000. Findings and caveats of the study: Shorter templates may be favored by PCR, equally so in patients and controls. Overrepresentation of cells with high TCR expression could result from cDNA sequencing. Across all four CD4+ subsets, people with type 1 diabetes showed modestly shorter TCRB CDR3s. Patients' naive, central memory and regulatory TCRB repertoires appeared more alike than those of healthy donors.

The isolated RNA, all of it, was reverse transcribed, so expressed TCRB transcripts were what got sequenced. TCRdb keeps only in-frame clones here, not all; method: immunoSEQ multiplex PCR. The table includes over 650,000 clones, around an eighth detected once. Worth noting for this clone: Its antigen is unknown.

J gave up 4 bases and V 6 bases, and 17 bases lay outside the gene matches. The CDR3 covers 17 residues. Germline CDR1 reads MDHEN; CDR2 reads SYDVKM. Input material: naive CD4+ T cells from blood. This chain joins TRBV28 and TRBJ1-2; 7 bases agree with TRBD1. The TCR sequence derives from a man between 18 and 29 years old with type 1 diabetes. The CDR3 protein is CASSVVLEGAPGYGYTF. DNA for the CDR3: TGTGCCAGCAGCGTTGTGCTGGAGGGGGCTCCGGGCTATGGCTACACCTTC.